This is a list of T cell receptor beta chains from one sample in a study of blood T cell repertoires in COVID-19. TCRdb's table, derived via immunoSEQ multiplex PCR, lists solely in-frame clones and lacks some. The sample holds around 10,000 clones, 90% seen once. Sequenced sample: peripheral blood. These TCRs come from a human donor in a cohort sampled during active COVID-19. The CDR3 runs from the conserved cysteine through the conserved F or W. The D gene is left open where the match is weak. Not all rows give a size; the values are once, few, many and, for expanded clones, a class.

TRBJ1-1	TRBV7-9	NA	NA	CASSLGVGGAFF	TGTGCCAGCAGCTTGGGGGTCGGGGGAGCTTTCTTT
TRBJ1-2	TRBV18	once	NA	CASSPNPVGAFYGYTF	TGTGCCAGCTCACCCAACCCCGTTGGAGCCTTCTATGGCTACACCTTC
TRBJ1-2	TRBV9	NA	NA	CASSEDSNYGYTF	TGTGCCAGCAGCGAGGACAGCAACTATGGCTACACCTTC
TRBJ1-2	TRBV5-6	NA	TRBD1	CASSLGGGEVYGYTF	TGTGCCAGCAGCTTGGGAGGGGGCGAAGTCTATGGCTACACCTTC
TRBJ2-1	TRBV19	few	TRBD2	CASSWTSGRSYNEQFF	TGTGCCAGTAGTTGGACTAGCGGGCGCTCCTACAATGAGCAGTTCTTC
TRBJ2-1	TRBV5-1	few	NA	CASSPHPSSSYNEQFF	TGCGCCAGCAGCCCCCACCCCTCTAGCTCCTACAATGAGCAGTTCTTC
TRBJ1-2	TRBV7-9	NA	TRBD1	CASSLTGTAGYGYTF	TGTGCCAGCAGCTTAACCGGGACAGCCGGCTATGGCTACACCTTC
TRBJ2-2	TRBV3-1/TRBV3-2	NA	TRBD2	CASMSGGNTGELFF	TGTGCCAGCATGTCGGGGGGAAACACCGGGGAGCTGTTTTTT
TRBJ1-2	TRBV19	NA	TRBD1	CASSINQGAGYTF	TGTGCCAGTAGTATAAATCAGGGGGCTGGCTACACCTTC
TRBJ1-1	TRBV6-2/TRBV6-3	NA	NA	CASSYSRLQGTEAFF	TGTGCCAGCAGTTACTCTCGACTCCAAGGAACTGAAGCTTTCTTT
TRBJ1-4	TRBV29-1	NA	NA	CSVEEEFEKLFF	TGCAGCGTTGAGGAGGAATTCGAAAAACTGTTTTTT
TRBJ2-2	TRBV18	NA	TRBD1	CASPGQVPGSGELFF	TGTGCCAGCCCTGGACAGGTCCCCGGATCCGGGGAGCTGTTTTTT
TRBJ2-4	TRBV5-4	NA	NA	CASTPGGATAKNIQYF	TGTGCCAGCACCCCTGGTGGGGCGACAGCCAAAAACATTCAGTACTTC
TRBJ1-2	TRBV29-1	NA	NA	CSVGGSYGYTF	TGCAGCGTCGGGGGTAGCTATGGCTACACCTTC
TRBJ1-4	TRBV7-9	NA	NA	CASSTHRDEKLFF	TGTGCCAGCAGCACACACAGGGATGAAAAACTGTTTTTT
TRBJ2-3	TRBV7-2	NA	TRBD2	CASSSRLAGTDTQYF	TGTGCCAGCAGCTCCAGACTAGCGGGCACAGATACGCAGTATTTT
TRBJ1-1	TRBV4-1	NA	TRBD1	CASSQGAGWSTEAFF	TGCGCCAGCAGTCAGGGGGCAGGGTGGTCCACTGAAGCTTTCTTT
TRBJ2-3	TRBV7-7	NA	TRBD2	CASSLGEGRAQYF	TGTGCTAGCAGCTTAGGGGAGGGACGGGCGCAGTATTTT